These 16 T cell receptor beta chains share one sample of origin, sequenced in a study of T cells in Graves' hyperthyroidism and ophthalmopathy (dated by TCRdb to between 2018 and 2021). The library was generated by multiplex PCR. TCRdb lists the instrument as Illumina HiSeq 2000. The TCR beta CDR3 regions were amplified from RNA transcripts. The first round of RT-PCR for the TCR CDR3 was performed with the HTBI primer set and the Qiagen OneStep RT-PCR kit. TCRdb reran the public reads through fastp at Q25 and MiXCR, keeping productive beta chains. Rows merge per CDR3 protein into single entries with the most common DNA and genes. Within this sample are fewer than 900,000 distinct CDR3 sequences, with around 15% of them counted one time only. The ten largest account for over 7.5% of the sample. The sequenced sample was blood. The origin of the receptors is a young man with Graves' hyperthyroidism.

This clonotype was seen repeatedly, ten times or more. V is TRBV14 and J is TRBJ2-7, with D unclear. Germline CDR1 and CDR2: SGHDN and FVKESK. Trimming removed 2 bases at V and 2 bases at J, with 4 bases between. The CDR3 has 12 residues. CDR3 loop: CASSQLPYEQYF. In nucleotides, the CDR3 is TGTGCCAGCAGCCAATTGCCCTACGAGCAGTACTTC.

V is TRBV13 and J is TRBJ2-7, with D tentatively TRBD2 (6 bases). The V end was cut by 5 bases, the J end by 2 bases, with 16 bases between. This CDR3 is 15 amino acids long. Germline CDR1 PRHDT, CDR2 FYEKMQ (reference sequence). The CDR3 spells CASSPRAGSTYEQYF. CDR3 coding DNA: TGTGCCAGCAGCCCCCGAGCGGGTAGTACCTACGAGCAGTACTTC.

In its sample, this clonotype was seen many times. This sequence joins TRBV2 and TRBJ1-5, with D maybe TRBD1 (5 bases). The CDR3 has 14 residues. Germline CDR1 reads SNHLY; CDR2 reads FYNNEI. The V end was cut by 6 bases, the J end by 6 bases, with 15 bases between. As DNA, the CDR3 is TGTGCCAGCAGGGGGGAGATAGTAGGTCAGCCCCAGCATTTT. Its translation: CASRGEIVGQPQHF.

The table lists this clonotype with a few counts. V gene TRBV20-1 combines with J gene TRBJ2-7; weak D call: TRBD2 (5 bases). This CDR3 spans 15 amino acids. The germline CDR1 and CDR2 sequences are DFQATT and SNEGSKA (reference sequence). Trimming took 4 bases from V and 0 from J, leaving 16 bases between them. CDR3 region: CSANQLVRSSYEQYF. The CDR3 DNA reads TGCAGTGCTAACCAACTAGTTAGGAGCTCCTACGAGCAGTACTTC.

This clonotype occurred a few times. V and J are TRBV18 and TRBJ2-1; no reliable D call. The V and J ends lost 1 base and 3 bases respectively, with 16 bases between them. This CDR3 is 17 amino acids long. Per germline, CDR1 KGHSH and CDR2 LQKENI. The CDR3 is CASSPRLSYLNYNEQFF. The CDR3 bases are TGTGCCAGCTCACCACGACTTAGCTATCTAAACTACAATGAGCAGTTCTTC.

This clonotype was counted only a few times. Lacking the conserved final phenylalanine or tryptophan, this CDR3 likely reflects a read error. The chain carries TRBV24-1 and TRBJ1-2; D unclear. With 3 bases removed from V and 4 bases from J, the gap between germline ends came to 11 bases. CDR1 and CDR2 (germline): KGHDR, SFDVKD. This CDR3 spans 14 amino acids. The CDR3 protein is CATSDASRTYGYTL. CDR3 DNA: TGTGCCACCAGTGATGCCTCACGCACCTATGGCTACACCCTC.

The rearrangement joins TRBV20-1 to TRBJ2-7; 8 bases map to TRBD2. Germline lookup yields CDR1 DFQATT and CDR2 SNEGSKA (reference sequence). The junction had 2 bases not matched to a gene; V was cut back by 1 base and J by 9 bases. There are 11 residues in the CDR3. CDR3 amino acids: CSARVLAGQYF. The CDR3 DNA sequence: TGCAGTGCTAGAGTGCTAGCGGGGCAGTACTTC.

The chain combines TRBV28 with TRBJ2-3, with 7 bases that match TRBD2. This CDR3 contains 14 residues. Trimming cost V 7 bases and J 8 bases; bases outside gene matches: 12. CDR1 and CDR2 (germline): MDHEN, SYDVKM. The CDR3 DNA reads TGTGCCAGCAATCAGGCGGGAGAGGCAGGTACGCAGTATTTT. Translating it yields CASNQAGEAGTQYF.

This clonotype was picked up many times. The V call is TRBV6-1, the J call TRBJ2-7, with TRBD2 matching 7 bases. Trimming took 11 bases from V and 5 from J; bases not matched to a gene: 9. The CDR3 extends over 12 amino acids. Germline V gives CDR1 MNHNS, CDR2 SASEGT. This chain's CDR3 is CAAGGRENEQYF. The DNA for the CDR3 is TGTGCCGCCGGAGGGCGGGAGAACGAGCAGTACTTC.

V and J are TRBV19 and TRBJ1-1, with 11 bases matching TRBD1. Germline V lookup: CDR1 LNHDA, CDR2 SQIVND (reference sequence). V trimming: 2 bases; J trimming: 3 bases; junction bases outside the gene matches: 5. This CDR3 is built from 16 residues. The CDR3 loop is CASSILPGQGDTEAFF. For the CDR3, the DNA is TGTGCCAGTAGTATACTACCGGGACAGGGGGACACTGAAGCTTTCTTT.

The chain links TRBV20-1 to TRBJ1-6; 10 bases align to TRBD1. CDR3 size: 14 residues. With 5 bases clipped from V and 8 bases from J, the junction kept 6 bases outside the gene matches. Germline CDR1 and CDR2: DFQATT and SNEGSKA (reference sequence). CDR3 DNA: TGCAGTGCTCGGGACAGGGGCGGACATTCACCCCTCCACTTT. Residues: CSARDRGGHSPLHF.

This chain connects TRBV28 to TRBJ2-6; TRBD1 is a possible D gene (5 bases). The CDR3 spans 15 residues. Germline V CDR1 and CDR2: MDHEN, SYDVKM. Trimming shortened V by 5 bases and J by 0 bases, and 8 bases separated the two germline ends. CDR3 nucleotide sequence: TGTGCCAGCAGTAGACAGTTCTCTGGGGCCAACGTCCTGACTTTC. Translating gives CASSRQFSGANVLTF.

Ten or more counts support this clonotype. The chain recombines TRBV11-2 with TRBJ2-1; the match to TRBD2 covers 11 bases. The CDR3 is 14 residues long. Germline CDR1 SGHAT, CDR2 FQNNGV. With V trimmed by 4 bases and J by 8 bases, 4 bases remained unmatched. This chain's CDR3 is CASSSVSGRDEQFF. In DNA form, the CDR3 reads TGTGCCAGCAGCTCCGTTAGCGGGAGGGATGAGCAGTTCTTC.

This clonotype was seen more than once but under ten times. This chain joins TRBV15 and TRBJ1-1, with D unclear. V lost 0 bases to trimming and J lost 10 bases, with 12 bases between them. Germline loops: CDR1 LNHNV, CDR2 YYDKDF (reference sequence). The CDR3 loop spans 13 amino acids. CDR3: CATSRDYGYAAFF. Here the CDR3 DNA reads TGTGCCACCAGCAGAGATTACGGATACGCAGCTTTCTTT.

This clonotype was found many times. The chain couples TRBV2 to TRBJ1-2; D remains unclear. Germline CDR1 is SNHLY and CDR2 is FYNNEI. Trimming left V 8 bases short and J 3 bases short, with 13 bases between. The CDR3 runs to 13 residues. The CDR3 here is CASESSRDYGYTF. CDR3 nucleotides: TGTGCCAGCGAGTCTTCGCGGGACTATGGCTACACCTTC.

In this sample, this clonotype turned up a few times. The V call is TRBV7-9, the J call TRBJ2-1; D is perhaps TRBD2 (6 bases). Germline loops: CDR1 SEHNR, CDR2 FQNEAQ (reference sequence). Trimming removed 1 base from V and 8 bases from J, with 12 bases in between. This CDR3 has 14 residues. DNA of the CDR3: TGTGCCAGCAGCTTAGAAGCGGGTTATCATGAGCAGTTCTTC. This sequence encodes CASSLEAGYHEQFF.